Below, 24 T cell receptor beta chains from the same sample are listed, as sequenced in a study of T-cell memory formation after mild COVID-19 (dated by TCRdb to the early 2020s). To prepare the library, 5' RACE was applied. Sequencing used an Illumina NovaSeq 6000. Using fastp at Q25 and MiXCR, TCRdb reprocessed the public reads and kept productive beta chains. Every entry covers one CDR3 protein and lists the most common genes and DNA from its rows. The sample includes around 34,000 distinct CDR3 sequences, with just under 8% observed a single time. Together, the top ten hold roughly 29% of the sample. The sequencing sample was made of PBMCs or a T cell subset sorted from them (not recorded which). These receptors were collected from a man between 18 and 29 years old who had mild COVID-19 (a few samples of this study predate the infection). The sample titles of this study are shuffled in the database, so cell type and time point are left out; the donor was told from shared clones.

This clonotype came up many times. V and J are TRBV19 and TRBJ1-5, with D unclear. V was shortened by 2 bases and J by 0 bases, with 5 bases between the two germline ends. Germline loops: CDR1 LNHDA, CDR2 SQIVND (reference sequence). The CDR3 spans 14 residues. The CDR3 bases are TGTGCCAGTAGTATACAGATTAGCAATCAGCCCCAGCATTTT. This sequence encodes CASSIQISNQPQHF.

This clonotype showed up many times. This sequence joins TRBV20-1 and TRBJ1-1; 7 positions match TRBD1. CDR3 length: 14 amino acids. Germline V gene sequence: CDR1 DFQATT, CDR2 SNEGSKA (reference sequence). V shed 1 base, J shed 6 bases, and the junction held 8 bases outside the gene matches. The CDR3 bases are TGCAGTGCTAGAGTACCGGGACAGTCCCCTGAAGCTTTCTTT. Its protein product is CSARVPGQSPEAFF.

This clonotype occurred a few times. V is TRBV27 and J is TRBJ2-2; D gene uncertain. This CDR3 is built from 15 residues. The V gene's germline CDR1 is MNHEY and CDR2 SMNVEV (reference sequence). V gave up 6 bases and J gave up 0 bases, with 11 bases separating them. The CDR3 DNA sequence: TGTGCCAGCAGGGCAGAGAACTCGAACACCGGGGAGCTGTTTTTT. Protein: CASRAENSNTGELFF.

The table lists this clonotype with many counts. The CDR3: CAISEQQETQYF. Written as DNA, the CDR3 is TGTGCCATCAGTGAGCAACAAGAGACCCAGTACTTC. The gene calls are TRBV10-3 and TRBJ2-5; D unclear. Between the trimmed V and J ends, which lost 2 bases and 2 bases, there was a span of 3 bases. CDR1 and CDR2 from the germline V gene are ENHRY and SYGVKD. The CDR3 runs 12 residues.

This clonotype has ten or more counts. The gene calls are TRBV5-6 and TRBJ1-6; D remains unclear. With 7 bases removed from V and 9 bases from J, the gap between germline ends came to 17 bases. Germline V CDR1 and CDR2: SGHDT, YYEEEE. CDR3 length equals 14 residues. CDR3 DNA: TGTGCCAGCGGAAACAACGATTGGGGTTCACCCCTCCACTTT. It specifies CASGNNDWGSPLHF.

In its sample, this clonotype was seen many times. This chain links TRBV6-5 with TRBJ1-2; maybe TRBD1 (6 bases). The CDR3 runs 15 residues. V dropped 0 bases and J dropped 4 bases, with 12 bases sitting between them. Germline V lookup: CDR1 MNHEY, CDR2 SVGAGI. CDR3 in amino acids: CASSYSDSSLYGYTF. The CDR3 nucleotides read TGTGCCAGCAGTTACTCGGACAGCTCCCTCTATGGCTACACCTTC.

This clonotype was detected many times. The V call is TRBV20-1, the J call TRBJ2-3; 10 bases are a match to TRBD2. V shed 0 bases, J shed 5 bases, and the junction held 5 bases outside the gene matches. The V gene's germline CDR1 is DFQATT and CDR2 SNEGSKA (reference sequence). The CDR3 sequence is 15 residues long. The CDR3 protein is CSARETSGVVDTQYF. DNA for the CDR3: TGCAGTGCTAGAGAAACTAGCGGGGTCGTAGATACGCAGTATTTT.

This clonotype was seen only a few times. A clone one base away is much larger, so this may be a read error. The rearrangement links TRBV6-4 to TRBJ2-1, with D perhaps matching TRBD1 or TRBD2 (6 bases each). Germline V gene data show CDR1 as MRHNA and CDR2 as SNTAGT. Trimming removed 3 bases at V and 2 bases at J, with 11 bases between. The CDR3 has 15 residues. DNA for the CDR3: TGTGCCAGCAGTGAAGAGGGGGGCCCCTACAATGAGCAGTTCTTC. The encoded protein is CASSEEGGPYNEQFF.

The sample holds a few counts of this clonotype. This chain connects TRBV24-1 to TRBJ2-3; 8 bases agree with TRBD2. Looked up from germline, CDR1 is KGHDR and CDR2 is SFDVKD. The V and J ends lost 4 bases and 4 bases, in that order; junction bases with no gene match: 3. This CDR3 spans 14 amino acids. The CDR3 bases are TGTGCCACCAGTGAGGGCGGGGGGCCAGATACGCAGTATTTT. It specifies CATSEGGGPDTQYF.

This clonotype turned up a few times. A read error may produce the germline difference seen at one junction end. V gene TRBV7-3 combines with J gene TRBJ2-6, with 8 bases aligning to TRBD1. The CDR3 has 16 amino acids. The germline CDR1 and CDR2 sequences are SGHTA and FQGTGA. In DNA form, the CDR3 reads TGTGCCAGCAGCCTAACAGGGGGCTCTGGGGCCAACGTCCTGACTTTC. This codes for CASSLTGGSGANVLTF. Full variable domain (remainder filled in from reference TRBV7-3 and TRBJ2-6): GAGVSQTPSNKVTEKGKYVELRCDPISGHTALYWYRQSLGQGPEFLIYFQGTGAADDSGLPNDRFFAVRPEGSVSTLKIQRTERGDSAVYLCASSLTGGSGANVLTFGAGSRLTVL.

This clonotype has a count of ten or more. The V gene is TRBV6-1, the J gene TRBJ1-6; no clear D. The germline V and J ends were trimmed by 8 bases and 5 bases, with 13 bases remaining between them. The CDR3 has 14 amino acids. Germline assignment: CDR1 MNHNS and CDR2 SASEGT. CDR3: CASPGNADNSPLHF. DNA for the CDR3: TGTGCCAGCCCTGGTAACGCCGATAATTCACCCCTCCACTTT.

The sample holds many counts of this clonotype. DNA of the CDR3: TGTGCCAGCAGCTCAACTAGGGGCAATCAGCCCCAGCATTTT. The encoded protein is CASSSTRGNQPQHF. The chain joins TRBV7-9 to TRBJ1-5; D not resolved. The germline gives CDR1 SEHNR, CDR2 FQNEAQ (reference sequence). The ends were cut back, 4 bases at V and 2 bases at J, with 9 bases in the middle. The CDR3 is made up of 14 amino acids.

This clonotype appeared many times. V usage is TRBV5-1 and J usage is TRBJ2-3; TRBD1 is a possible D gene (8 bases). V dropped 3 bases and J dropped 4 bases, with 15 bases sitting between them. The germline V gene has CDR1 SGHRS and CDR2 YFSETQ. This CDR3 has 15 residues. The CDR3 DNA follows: TGCGCCAGCAGCTATGGACAGGGAGGGGCAGATACGCAGTATTTT. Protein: CASSYGQGGADTQYF.

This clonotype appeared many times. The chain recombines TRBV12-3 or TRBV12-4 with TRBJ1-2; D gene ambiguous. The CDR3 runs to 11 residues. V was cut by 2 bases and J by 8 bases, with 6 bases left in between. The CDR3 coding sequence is TGTGCCAGCAGTTTAATTGGCGGCTACACCTTC. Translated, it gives CASSLIGGYTF.

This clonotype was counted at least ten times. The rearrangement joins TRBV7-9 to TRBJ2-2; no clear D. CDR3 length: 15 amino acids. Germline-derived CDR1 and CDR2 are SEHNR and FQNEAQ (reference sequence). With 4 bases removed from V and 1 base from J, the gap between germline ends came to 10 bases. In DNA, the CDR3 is TGTGCCAGCAGCTCCCCGGGCGAGAACACCGGGGAGCTGTTTTTT. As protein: CASSSPGENTGELFF.

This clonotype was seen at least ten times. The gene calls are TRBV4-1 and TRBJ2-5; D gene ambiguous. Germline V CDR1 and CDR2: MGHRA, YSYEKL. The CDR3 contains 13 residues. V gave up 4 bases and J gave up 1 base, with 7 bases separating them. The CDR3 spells CASSRPGQETQYF. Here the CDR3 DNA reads TGCGCCAGCAGCCGCCCAGGCCAAGAGACCCAGTACTTC.

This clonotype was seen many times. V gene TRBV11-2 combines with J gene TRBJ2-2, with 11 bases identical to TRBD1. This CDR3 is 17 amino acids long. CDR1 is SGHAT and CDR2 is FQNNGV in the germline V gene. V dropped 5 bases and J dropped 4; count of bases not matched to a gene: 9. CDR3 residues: CASSADRGLLITGELFF. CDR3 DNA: TGTGCCAGCAGCGCGGACAGGGGGCTACTCATCACCGGGGAGCTGTTTTTT.

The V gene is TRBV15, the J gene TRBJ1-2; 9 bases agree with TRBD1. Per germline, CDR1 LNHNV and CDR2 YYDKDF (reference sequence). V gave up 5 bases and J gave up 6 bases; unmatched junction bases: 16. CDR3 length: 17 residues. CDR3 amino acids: CATSPSLGQGSGDGYTF. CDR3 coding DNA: TGTGCCACCAGCCCCTCATTGGGACAGGGATCGGGGGATGGCTACACCTTC.

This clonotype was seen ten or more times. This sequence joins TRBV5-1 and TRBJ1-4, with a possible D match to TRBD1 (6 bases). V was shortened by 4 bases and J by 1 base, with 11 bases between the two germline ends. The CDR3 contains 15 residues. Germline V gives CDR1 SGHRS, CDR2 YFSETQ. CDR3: CASSPRQETNEKLFF. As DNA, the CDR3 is TGCGCCAGCAGCCCCCGACAGGAAACTAATGAAAAACTGTTTTTT.

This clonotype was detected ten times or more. The CDR3 DNA reads TGTGCCACCTCTCTTGTACCGCTAAGGACAGGGGGGACAGATACGCAGTATTTT. It yields the protein CATSLVPLRTGGTDTQYF. The gene calls are TRBV6-5 and TRBJ2-3; 10 bases match TRBD1. Looked up from germline, CDR1 is MNHEY and CDR2 is SVGAGI. This CDR3 is built from 18 residues. The J segment lost 3 bases and the V segment lost 10 bases, leaving 19 bases of the junction unmatched.

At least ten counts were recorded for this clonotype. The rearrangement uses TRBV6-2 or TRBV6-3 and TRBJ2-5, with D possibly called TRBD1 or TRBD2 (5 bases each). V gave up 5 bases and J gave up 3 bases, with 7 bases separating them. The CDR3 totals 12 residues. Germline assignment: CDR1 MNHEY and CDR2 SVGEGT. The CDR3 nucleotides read TGTGCCAGCAGTGGGACGGAAGAGACCCAGTACTTC. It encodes CASSGTEETQYF.

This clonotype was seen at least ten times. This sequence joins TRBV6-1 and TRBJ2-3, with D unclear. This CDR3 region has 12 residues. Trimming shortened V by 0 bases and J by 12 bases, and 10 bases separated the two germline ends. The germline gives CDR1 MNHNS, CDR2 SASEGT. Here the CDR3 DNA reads TGTGCCAGCAGTGAAGCGGGCCCGCCCCAGTATTTT. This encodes CASSEAGPPQYF.

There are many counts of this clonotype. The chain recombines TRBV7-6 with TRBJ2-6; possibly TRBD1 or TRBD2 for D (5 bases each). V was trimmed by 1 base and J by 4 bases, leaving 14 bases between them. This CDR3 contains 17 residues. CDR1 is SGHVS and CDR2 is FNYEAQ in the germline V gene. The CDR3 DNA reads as TGTGCCAGCAGCTTAGGCTTTCGGGGCTCGGGGGCCAACGTCCTGACTTTC. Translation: CASSLGFRGSGANVLTF.

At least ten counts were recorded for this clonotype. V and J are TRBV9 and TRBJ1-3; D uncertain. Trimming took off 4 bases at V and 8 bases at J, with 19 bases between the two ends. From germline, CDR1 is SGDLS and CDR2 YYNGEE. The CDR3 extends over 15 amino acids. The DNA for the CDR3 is TGTGCCAGCAGCCCCCCGGCGGGGAACGTGGACACCATATATTTT. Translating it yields CASSPPAGNVDTIYF.